This T cell receptor beta chain was captured in a study of blood T cell repertoires in COVID-19. Background on the study: Some COVID-19 samples were acute and others convalescent; all came from the United States, Italy and Spain.

Germline V CDR1 and CDR2: MGHRA, YSYEKL. The CDR3 is made up of 15 amino acids. V was cut by 0 bases and J by 7 bases, with 12 bases left in between. In its sample, this clone was seen many times. Sequencing used immunoSEQ multiplex PCR; TCRdb keeps in-frame clones, though not all of them. The sample gives about 210,000 clones, roughly 80% of which show up once; 7.2% is in the top ten. The sequencing sample was made of peripheral blood. The sequence was obtained from a woman in her sixties or seventies with acute or convalescent COVID-19. The V and J genes are TRBV4-1 and TRBJ1-4, with a tentative D call TRBD1 (5 bases). CDR3 in amino acids: CASSQEKVRGEKLFF. The CDR3 nucleotides are TGCGCCAGCAGCCAAGAGAAGGTTAGGGGTGAAAAACTGTTTTTT.